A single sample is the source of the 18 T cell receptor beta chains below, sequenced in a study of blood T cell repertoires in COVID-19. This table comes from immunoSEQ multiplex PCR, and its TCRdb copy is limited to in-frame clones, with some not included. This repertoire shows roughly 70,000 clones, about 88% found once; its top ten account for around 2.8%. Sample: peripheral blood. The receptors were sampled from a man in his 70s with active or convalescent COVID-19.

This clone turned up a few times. The CDR3 here is CASSWRGGGYEQYF. CDR3 in DNA: TGCGCCAGCAGCTGGCGCGGGGGAGGCTACGAGCAGTACTTC. This chain uses TRBV5-1 with TRBJ2-7, with 7 positions matching TRBD2. Germline V CDR1 and CDR2: SGHRS, YFSETQ. The CDR3 is 14 amino acids. Trimming took 3 bases from V and 3 from J; bases not matched to a gene: 6.

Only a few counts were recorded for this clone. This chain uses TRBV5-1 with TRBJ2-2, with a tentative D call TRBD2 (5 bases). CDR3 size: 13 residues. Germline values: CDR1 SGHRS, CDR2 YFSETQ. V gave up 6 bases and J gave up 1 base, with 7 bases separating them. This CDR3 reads CASNAGNTGELFF. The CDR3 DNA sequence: TGCGCCAGCAACGCGGGGAACACCGGGGAGCTGTTTTTT. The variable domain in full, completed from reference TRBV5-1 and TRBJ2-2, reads KAGVTQTPRYLIKTRGQQVTLSCSPISGHRSVSWYQQTPGQGLQFLFEYFSETQRNKGNFPGRFSGRQFSNSRSEMNVSTLELGDSALYLCASNAGNTGELFFGEGSRLTVL.

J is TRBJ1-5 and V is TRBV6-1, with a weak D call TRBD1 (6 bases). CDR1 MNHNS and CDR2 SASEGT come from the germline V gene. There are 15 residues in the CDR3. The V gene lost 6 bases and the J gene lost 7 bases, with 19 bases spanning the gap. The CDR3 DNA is TGTGCCAGCAGCCTACCCCGTGGGGGCGGACAGCCCCAGCATTTT. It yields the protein CASSLPRGGGQPQHF.

CDR3 DNA sequence: TGTGCCAGCAGCCAGTTGGGCTTTGAGCAGTTCTTC. This sequence encodes CASSQLGFEQFF. J is TRBJ2-1 and V is TRBV3-1 (or the pseudogene TRBV3-2); unclear D gene. The CDR3 totals 12 residues. Between the trimmed V and J ends, which lost 3 bases and 9 bases, there was a span of 9 bases. CDR1 and CDR2 from the germline V gene are LGHDT and YNNKEL (reference sequence).

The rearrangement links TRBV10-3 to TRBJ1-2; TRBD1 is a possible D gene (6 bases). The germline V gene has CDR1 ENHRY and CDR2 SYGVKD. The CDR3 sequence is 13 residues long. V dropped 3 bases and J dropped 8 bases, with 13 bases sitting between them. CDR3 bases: TGTGCCATCAGTGAAGCAGGGGAGTTCGGCTACACCTTC. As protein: CAISEAGEFGYTF.

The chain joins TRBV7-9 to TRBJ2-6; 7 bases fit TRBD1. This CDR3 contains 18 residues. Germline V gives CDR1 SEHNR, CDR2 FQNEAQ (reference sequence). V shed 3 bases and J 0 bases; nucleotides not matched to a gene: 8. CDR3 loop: CASSFWTGPYSGANVLTF. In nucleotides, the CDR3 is TGTGCCAGCAGCTTCTGGACAGGACCCTACTCTGGGGCCAACGTCCTGACTTTC.

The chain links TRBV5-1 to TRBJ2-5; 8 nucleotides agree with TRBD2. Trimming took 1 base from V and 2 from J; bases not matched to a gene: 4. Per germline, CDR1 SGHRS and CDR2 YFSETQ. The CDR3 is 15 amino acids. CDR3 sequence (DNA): TGCGCCAGCAGCTTGATCACGGGGGGGCAAGAGACCCAGTACTTC. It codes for CASSLITGGQETQYF.

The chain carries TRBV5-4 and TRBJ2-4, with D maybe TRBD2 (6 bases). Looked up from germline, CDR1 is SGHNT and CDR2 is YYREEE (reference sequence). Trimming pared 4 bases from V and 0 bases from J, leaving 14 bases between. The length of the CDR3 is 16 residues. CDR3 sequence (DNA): TGTGCCAGCAGCGTCACGGCGGGATTAGCCAAAAACATTCAGTACTTC. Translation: CASSVTAGLAKNIQYF.

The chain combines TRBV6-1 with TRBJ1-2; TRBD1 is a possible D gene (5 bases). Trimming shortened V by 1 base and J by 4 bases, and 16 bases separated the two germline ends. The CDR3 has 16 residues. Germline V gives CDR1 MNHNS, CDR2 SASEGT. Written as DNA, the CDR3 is TGTGCCAGCAGTGAAGAAGAGAGACAGAGTTTCTATGGCTACACCTTC. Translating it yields CASSEEERQSFYGYTF.

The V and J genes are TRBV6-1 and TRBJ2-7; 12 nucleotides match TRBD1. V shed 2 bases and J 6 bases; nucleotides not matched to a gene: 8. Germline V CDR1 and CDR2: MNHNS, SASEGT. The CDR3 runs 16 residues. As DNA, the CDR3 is TGTGCCAGCAGTGAAAGTTCTGGGACAGGGGGCAGCGAGCAGTACTTC. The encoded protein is CASSESSGTGGSEQYF.

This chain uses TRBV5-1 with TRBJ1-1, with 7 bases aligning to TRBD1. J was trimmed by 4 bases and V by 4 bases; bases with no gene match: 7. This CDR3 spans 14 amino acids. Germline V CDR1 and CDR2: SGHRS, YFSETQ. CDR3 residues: CASSEGQPATEAFF. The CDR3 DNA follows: TGCGCCAGCAGCGAGGGACAGCCGGCCACTGAAGCTTTCTTT.

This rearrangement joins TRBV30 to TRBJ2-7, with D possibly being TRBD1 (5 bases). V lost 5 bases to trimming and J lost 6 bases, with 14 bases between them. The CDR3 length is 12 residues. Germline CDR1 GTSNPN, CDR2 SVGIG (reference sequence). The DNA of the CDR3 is TGTGCCTGGGAGACAGACCTCGGCGAGCAGTACTTC. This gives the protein CAWETDLGEQYF.

The CDR3 is CASSRDREKTQYF. DNA for the CDR3: TGTGCCAGCTCCAGGGACAGGGAAAAGACCCAGTACTTC. The chain uses TRBV18 and TRBJ2-5; TRBD1 agrees at 9 bases. The junction had 5 bases not matched to a gene; V was cut back by 6 bases and J by 6 bases. In germline, CDR1 is KGHSH, CDR2 LQKENI. This CDR3 is 13 amino acids long.

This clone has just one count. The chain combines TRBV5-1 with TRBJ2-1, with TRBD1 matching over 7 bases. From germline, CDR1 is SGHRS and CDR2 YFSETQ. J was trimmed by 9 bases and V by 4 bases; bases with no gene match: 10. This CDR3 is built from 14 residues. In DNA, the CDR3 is TGCGCCAGCAGCCTACCGACAGGGTATAGTGAGCAGTTCTTC. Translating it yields CASSLPTGYSEQFF.

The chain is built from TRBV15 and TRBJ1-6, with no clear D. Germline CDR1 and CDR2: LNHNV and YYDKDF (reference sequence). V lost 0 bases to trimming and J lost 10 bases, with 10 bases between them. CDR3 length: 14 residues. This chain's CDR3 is CATSRDRSGSPLHF. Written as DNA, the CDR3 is TGTGCCACCAGCAGAGACAGGTCAGGCTCACCCCTCCACTTT.

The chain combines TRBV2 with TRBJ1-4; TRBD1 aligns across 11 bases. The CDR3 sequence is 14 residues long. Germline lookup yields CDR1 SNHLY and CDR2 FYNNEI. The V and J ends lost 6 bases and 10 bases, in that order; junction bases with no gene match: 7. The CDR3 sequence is CASRPGTGGSKLFF. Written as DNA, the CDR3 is TGTGCCAGCAGGCCCGGGACAGGGGGTTCAAAACTGTTTTTT.

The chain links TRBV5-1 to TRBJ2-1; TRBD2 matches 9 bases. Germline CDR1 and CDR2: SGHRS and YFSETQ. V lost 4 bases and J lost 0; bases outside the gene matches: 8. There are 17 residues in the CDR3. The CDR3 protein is CASSLGSSGSSYNEQFF. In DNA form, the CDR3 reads TGCGCCAGCAGCCTAGGGAGTAGCGGGAGCTCCTACAATGAGCAGTTCTTC.

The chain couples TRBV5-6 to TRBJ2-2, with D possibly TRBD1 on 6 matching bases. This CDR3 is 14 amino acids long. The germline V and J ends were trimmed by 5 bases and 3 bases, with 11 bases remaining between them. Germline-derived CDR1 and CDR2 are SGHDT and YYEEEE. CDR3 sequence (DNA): TGTGCCAGCAGACGCCCAGGGGACACCGGGGAGCTGTTTTTT. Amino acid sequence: CASRRPGDTGELFF.